This entry is about one T cell receptor beta chain. Its target is unknown. This specimen belongs to a study of cytomegalovirus exposure and HLA in healthy donors. From germline, CDR1 is MDHEN and CDR2 SYDVKM. The V end was cut by 6 bases, the J end by 1 base, with 10 bases between. The CDR3 is 14 residues long. Findings of the study overall: There were a few CMV-associated chains whose specificity for CMV antigens was confirmed in vitro.

60 Vbeta and 13 Jbeta primers were used in PCR. Clones were read by immunoSEQ multiplex PCR, and TCRdb kept only the in-frame ones, dropping some. The sample holds some 86,000 clones; roughly 83% are singletons and the top ten take about 15%. Sequencing was done on a sample of PBMCs. The rearrangement uses TRBV28 and TRBJ1-5; D perhaps matches TRBD1 (5 bases). The TCR originated in a woman in her thirties or forties in good health and CMV-seropositive. CDR3 sequence reads: CASSRTQSNQPQHF. CDR3 nucleotides: TGTGCCAGCAGCCGGACACAGAGCAATCAGCCCCAGCATTTT.